The rows below give T cell receptor beta chains drawn from one sample of a study of blood T cell repertoires in COVID-19. Assay used: immunoSEQ multiplex PCR; TCRdb lists only in-frame clones, some missing. Here the sample spans approximately 140,000 clones, 88% being singletons. The sequencing sample was made of peripheral blood. The source of these receptors is a human donor with COVID-19, enrolled during active disease. The donor label of this sample is uncertain. Each CDR3 is given with its conserved first and last residue.

V gene: TRBV6-5
J gene: TRBJ1-1
CDR3 protein: CASSRQGEAFF

V gene: TRBV28
J gene: TRBJ1-5
CDR3 protein: CASSLGREGNQPQHF

V gene: TRBV5-4
J gene: TRBJ2-1
CDR3 protein: CASSRPQGAHEQFF

V gene: TRBV19
J gene: TRBJ1-1
CDR3 protein: CASRPLTGLAFF

V gene: TRBV5-4
J gene: TRBJ2-7
CDR3 protein: CASGDGQGSYEQYF

V gene: TRBV5-6
J gene: TRBJ1-5
CDR3 protein: CASSRQVHSNQPQHF

V gene: TRBV28
J gene: TRBJ1-5
CDR3 protein: CASSPGQHNQPQHF

V gene: TRBV10-1
J gene: TRBJ2-5
CDR3 protein: CASSEFEDKGQYF

V gene: TRBV5-1
J gene: TRBJ1-1
CDR3 protein: CASSFVTGANTEAFF

V gene: TRBV24-1
J gene: TRBJ1-5
CDR3 protein: CATSDGQGQPQHF

V gene: TRBV29-1
J gene: TRBJ1-1
CDR3 protein: CSVQRGRVNTEAFF

V gene: TRBV7-2
J gene: TRBJ2-5
CDR3 protein: CASATLRRSRVGETQYF

V gene: TRBV27
J gene: TRBJ1-4
CDR3 protein: CASSLTDPGGELFF

V gene: TRBV6-2/TRBV6-3
J gene: TRBJ1-1
CDR3 protein: CASSYRGRPDTEAFF

V gene: TRBV25-1
J gene: TRBJ2-7
CDR3 protein: CASSAGQGNEQYF

V gene: TRBV12-3/TRBV12-4
J gene: TRBJ2-1
CDR3 protein: CASGTGGEQFF

V gene: TRBV12-3/TRBV12-4
J gene: TRBJ2-5
CDR3 protein: CASRQGQVETQYF

V gene: TRBV5-5
J gene: TRBJ1-5
CDR3 protein: CASSLQGGLGSNQPQHF

V gene: TRBV30
J gene: TRBJ2-1
CDR3 protein: CAWSKTSSVYNEQFF

V gene: TRBV10-3
J gene: TRBJ2-3
CDR3 protein: CAISSGTGLPSADTQYF

V gene: TRBV19
J gene: TRBJ1-2
CDR3 protein: CASRSGQSFYGYTF

V gene: TRBV5-4
J gene: TRBJ1-2
CDR3 protein: CASSFSNPADYGYTF

V gene: TRBV5-6
J gene: TRBJ1-4
CDR3 protein: CASSLVRDFEKLFF

V gene: TRBV28
J gene: TRBJ2-7
CDR3 protein: CASSTSTGGGPYEQYF

V gene: TRBV11-3
J gene: TRBJ1-2
CDR3 protein: CASSPGAANYGYTF

V gene: TRBV19
J gene: TRBJ2-1
CDR3 protein: CASSYGSGGSSYNEQFF

V gene: TRBV10-3
J gene: TRBJ1-1
CDR3 protein: CAIRGQGNTEAFF

V gene: TRBV5-5
J gene: TRBJ1-2
CDR3 protein: CASSLNYRGRDFYGYTF

V gene: TRBV6-5
J gene: TRBJ2-3
CDR3 protein: CASRSLAGGTDTQYF

V gene: TRBV7-2
J gene: TRBJ2-1
CDR3 protein: CASSLGDRVGNEQFF

V gene: TRBV19
J gene: TRBJ2-3
CDR3 protein: CASRGQGGAADTQYF

V gene: TRBV7-9
J gene: TRBJ2-7
CDR3 protein: CASSKHRSYEQYF

V gene: TRBV4-1
J gene: TRBJ2-7
CDR3 protein: CASSHFSSGIKTEQYF

V gene: TRBV30
J gene: TRBJ1-5
CDR3 protein: CAWSVRLNQPQHF

V gene: TRBV24-1
J gene: TRBJ2-3
CDR3 protein: CATSAGSPLPDTQYF

V gene: TRBV5-1
J gene: TRBJ2-1
CDR3 protein: CASSFLQSAYNEQFF

V gene: TRBV19
J gene: TRBJ1-5
CDR3 protein: CASSGTGGYQPQHF

V gene: TRBV11-2
J gene: TRBJ2-3
CDR3 protein: CASSKLADHLDTQYF

V gene: TRBV7-9
J gene: TRBJ2-1
CDR3 protein: CASSPLRGGSVRYEQFF

V gene: TRBV7-2
J gene: TRBJ1-2
CDR3 protein: CASSPGAYGYTF

V gene: TRBV19
J gene: TRBJ2-7
CDR3 protein: CASSIGRTAAYEQYF

V gene: TRBV11-3
J gene: TRBJ2-1
CDR3 protein: CATQGLGNEQFF

V gene: TRBV4-1
J gene: TRBJ2-3
CDR3 protein: CASSQETSGSTDTQYF

V gene: TRBV7-2
J gene: TRBJ1-2
CDR3 protein: CASSSTAGVHYGYTF

V gene: TRBV6-5
J gene: TRBJ2-7
CDR3 protein: CASSNPSLSYEQYF

V gene: TRBV18
J gene: TRBJ2-5
CDR3 protein: CASSPRYGGRGETQYF

V gene: TRBV7-2
J gene: TRBJ2-7
CDR3 protein: CASSFSYEQYF

V gene: TRBV30
J gene: TRBJ1-5
CDR3 protein: CAWSVRPRDTGRGNQPQHF

V gene: TRBV10-3
J gene: TRBJ1-4
CDR3 protein: CAISEGALNEKLFF

V gene: TRBV4-1
J gene: TRBJ2-5
CDR3 protein: CASSQFSGGGETQYF

V gene: TRBV11-2
J gene: TRBJ2-1
CDR3 protein: CASSDPGLAGYNEQFF

V gene: TRBV16
J gene: TRBJ1-6
CDR3 protein: CASSHLTGLSSPLHF

V gene: TRBV18
J gene: TRBJ2-1
CDR3 protein: CASSLPGQGNEQFF

V gene: TRBV27
J gene: TRBJ2-3
CDR3 protein: CASSTQGWGTDTQYF

V gene: TRBV20-1
J gene: TRBJ2-1
CDR3 protein: CSASWGQGAYEQFF